The clone carrying this T cell receptor (beta chain) has a count of ten or more. No antigen is known for it. TCRdb re-called the RACE reads with MiXCR, one entry per CDR3 protein. The table includes around 92,000 distinct CDR3 sequences, 10% to 11% detected once. From germline, CDR1 is SGHAT and CDR2 FQNNGV. This CDR3 has 11 amino acids. Trimming left V 5 bases short and J 5 bases short, with 6 bases between. The sample's time point: pre-sensitization, week 0. Indicated treatment: therapeutic diphenylcyclopropenone sensitization with weekly scalp DPC. Unfractionated whole blood yielded total RNA. The sample originates from a study of human T cells and chemical hapten exposure. Study-level results: Significantly more large CDR3 similarity clusters arose among expanded TCRs than among controls. TCRs whose frequency exceeded 1 in 1000 remained the same following DPC sensitization. Positive correlation was observed between PT1 expanded TCR counts and patch test score.

Here the sequenced sample was whole blood, taken in connection with sensitization to the hapten diphenylcyclopropenone (DPC). The TCR was taken from a woman aged 60-70 years with alopecia areata. Some clones in this sample may be carry-over from other donors' samples. The chain uses TRBV11-2 and TRBJ2-5; D is undetermined. CDR3 DNA: TGTGCCAGCAGCCTGGGGGAGACCCAGTACTTC. Amino acid sequence: CASSLGETQYF.